This TCR beta chain was sequenced during a study of T cell repertoires in cytomegalovirus infection. The ends lost 6 bases at V and 0 bases at J; junction bases unmatched: 3. CDR3 length equals 14 residues. Germline values: CDR1 SGHTA, CDR2 FQGNSA. TCRdb called the reads again in MiXCR, with one record for every CDR3 protein. The sample includes 640,000 or so distinct CDR3 sequences, 33% of them seen just once. In its sample, this clonotype was seen many times. Its target is unknown. Sample: cultured PBMCs, taken from culture after CMV antigen stimulation. The receptor was isolated from a human donor in good health (CMV status not recorded). Some clones in this sample may be carry-over from other donors' samples. The V call is TRBV7-2, the J call TRBJ1-1, with 8 bases lining up with TRBD1. The CDR3 DNA reads TGTGCCAGCAGGCGACAGGGGATGAACACTGAAGCTTTCTTT. It yields the protein CASRRQGMNTEAFF.